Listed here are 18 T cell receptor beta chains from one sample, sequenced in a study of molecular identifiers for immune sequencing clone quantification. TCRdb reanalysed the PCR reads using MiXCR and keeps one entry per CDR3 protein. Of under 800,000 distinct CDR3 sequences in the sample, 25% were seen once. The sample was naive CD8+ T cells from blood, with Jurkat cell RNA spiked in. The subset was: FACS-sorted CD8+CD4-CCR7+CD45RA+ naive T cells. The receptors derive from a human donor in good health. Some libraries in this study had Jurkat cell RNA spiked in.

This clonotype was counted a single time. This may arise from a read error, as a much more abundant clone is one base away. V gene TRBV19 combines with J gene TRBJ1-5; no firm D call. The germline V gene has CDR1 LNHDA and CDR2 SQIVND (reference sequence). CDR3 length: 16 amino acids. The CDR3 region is CASSISVHRSDQPQHF. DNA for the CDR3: TGTGCCAGTAGTATATCCGTCCACCGTAGCGATCAGCCCCAGCATTTT.

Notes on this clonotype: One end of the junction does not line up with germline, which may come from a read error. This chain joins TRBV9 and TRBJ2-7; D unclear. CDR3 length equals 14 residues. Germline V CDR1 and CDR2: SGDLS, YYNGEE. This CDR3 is CAGSVEASSYEQYF. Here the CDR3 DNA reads TGTGCCGGCAGCGTAGAGGCCAGCTCCTACGAGCAGTACTTC.

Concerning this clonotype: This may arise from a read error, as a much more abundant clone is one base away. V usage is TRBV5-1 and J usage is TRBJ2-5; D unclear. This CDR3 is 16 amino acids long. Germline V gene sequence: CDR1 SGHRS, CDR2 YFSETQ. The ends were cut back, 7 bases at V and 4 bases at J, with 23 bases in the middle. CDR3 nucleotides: TGCGCCAGCGAGCTGCTAGGGCCAAATATTTTAGAGACCCAGTACTTC. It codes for CASELLGPNILETQYF.

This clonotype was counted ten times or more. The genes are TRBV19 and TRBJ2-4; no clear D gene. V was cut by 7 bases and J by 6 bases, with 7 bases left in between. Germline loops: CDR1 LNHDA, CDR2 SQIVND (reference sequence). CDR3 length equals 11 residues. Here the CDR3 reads CASTSLNIQYF. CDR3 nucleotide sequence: TGTGCCAGTACCTCGTTAAACATTCAGTACTTC.

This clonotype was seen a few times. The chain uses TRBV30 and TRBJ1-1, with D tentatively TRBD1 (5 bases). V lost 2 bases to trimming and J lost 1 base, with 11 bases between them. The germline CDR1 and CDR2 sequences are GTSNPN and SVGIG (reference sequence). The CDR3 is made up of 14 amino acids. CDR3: CAWSHGTRNTEAFF. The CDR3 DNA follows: TGTGCCTGGAGTCACGGGACGCGGAACACTGAAGCTTTCTTT.

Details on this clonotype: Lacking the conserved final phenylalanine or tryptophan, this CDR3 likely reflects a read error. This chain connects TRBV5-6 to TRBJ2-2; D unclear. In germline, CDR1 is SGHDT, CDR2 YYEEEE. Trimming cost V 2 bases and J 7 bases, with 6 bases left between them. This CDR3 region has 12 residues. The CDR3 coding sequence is TGTGCCAGCAGCTTAGAACTCGGGGAGCTGTTTTTA. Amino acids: CASSLELGELFL.

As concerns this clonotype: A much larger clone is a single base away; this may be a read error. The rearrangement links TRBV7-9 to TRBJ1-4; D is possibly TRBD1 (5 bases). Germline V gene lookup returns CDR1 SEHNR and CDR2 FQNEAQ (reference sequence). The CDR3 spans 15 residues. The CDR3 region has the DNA TGTGCCGGCAGCTTAGGCGACAGCAGTAATGAAAAACTGTTTTTT. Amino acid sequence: CAGSLGDSSNEKLFF. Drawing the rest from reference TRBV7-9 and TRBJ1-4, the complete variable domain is DTGVSQNPRHKITKRGQNVTFRCDPISEHNRLYWYRQTLGQGPEFLTYFQNEAQLEKSRLLSDRFSAERPKGSFSTLEIQRTEQGDSAMYLCAGSLGDSSNEKLFFGSGTQLSVL.

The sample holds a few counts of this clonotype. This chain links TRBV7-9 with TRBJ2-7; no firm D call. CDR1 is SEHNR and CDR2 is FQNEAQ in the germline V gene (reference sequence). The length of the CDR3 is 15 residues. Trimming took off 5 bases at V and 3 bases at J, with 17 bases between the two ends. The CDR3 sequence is CASSADSDGHYEQYF. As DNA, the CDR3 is TGTGCCAGCAGCGCTGACTCGGACGGCCACTACGAGCAGTACTTC.

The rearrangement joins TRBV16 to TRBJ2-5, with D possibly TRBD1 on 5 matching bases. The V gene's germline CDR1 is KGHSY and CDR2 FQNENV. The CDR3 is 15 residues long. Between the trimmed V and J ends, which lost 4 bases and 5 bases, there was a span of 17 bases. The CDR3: CASSLKKGFGETQYF. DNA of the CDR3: TGTGCCAGCAGCCTCAAGAAGGGGTTTGGGGAGACCCAGTACTTC.

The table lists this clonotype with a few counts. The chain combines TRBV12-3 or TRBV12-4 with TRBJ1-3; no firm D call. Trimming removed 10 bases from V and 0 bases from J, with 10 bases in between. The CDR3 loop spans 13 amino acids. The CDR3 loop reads CATGEASGNTIYF. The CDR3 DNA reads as TGTGCCACAGGAGAAGCCTCTGGAAACACCATATATTTT.

CDR3: CASSGSRDLSYEQYF. CDR3 in DNA: TGTGCCAGCAGCGGGTCGAGGGACCTTTCCTACGAGCAGTACTTC. This chain connects TRBV2 to TRBJ2-7; D may be TRBD1 or TRBD2 (5 bases each). The V gene lost 6 bases and the J gene lost 1 base, with 16 bases spanning the gap. The CDR3 is 15 amino acids. Germline V lookup: CDR1 SNHLY, CDR2 FYNNEI.

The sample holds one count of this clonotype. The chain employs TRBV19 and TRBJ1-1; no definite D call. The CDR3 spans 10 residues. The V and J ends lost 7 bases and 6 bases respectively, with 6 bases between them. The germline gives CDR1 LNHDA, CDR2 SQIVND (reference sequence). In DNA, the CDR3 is TGTGCCAGTATCGGCCCTGAAGCTTTCTTT. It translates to CASIGPEAFF. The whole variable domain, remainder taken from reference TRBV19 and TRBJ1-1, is DGGITQSPKYLFRKEGQNVTLSCEQNLNHDAMYWYRQDPGQGLRLIYYSQIVNDFQKGDIAEGYSVSREKKESFPLTVTSAQKNPTAFYLCASIGPEAFFGQGTRLTVV.

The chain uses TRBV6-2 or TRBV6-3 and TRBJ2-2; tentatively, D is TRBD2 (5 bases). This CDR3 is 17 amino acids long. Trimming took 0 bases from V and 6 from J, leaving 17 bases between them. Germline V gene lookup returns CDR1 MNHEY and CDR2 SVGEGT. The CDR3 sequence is CASSYSGLAIMSGELFF. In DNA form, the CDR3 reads TGTGCCAGCAGTTACTCCGGCCTAGCAATAATGTCCGGGGAGCTGTTTTTT.

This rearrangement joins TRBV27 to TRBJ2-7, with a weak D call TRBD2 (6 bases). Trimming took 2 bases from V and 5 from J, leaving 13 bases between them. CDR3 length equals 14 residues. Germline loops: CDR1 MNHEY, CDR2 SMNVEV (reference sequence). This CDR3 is CASSLLGGADEQYF. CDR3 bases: TGTGCCAGCAGTTTACTGGGCGGGGCAGACGAGCAGTACTTC.

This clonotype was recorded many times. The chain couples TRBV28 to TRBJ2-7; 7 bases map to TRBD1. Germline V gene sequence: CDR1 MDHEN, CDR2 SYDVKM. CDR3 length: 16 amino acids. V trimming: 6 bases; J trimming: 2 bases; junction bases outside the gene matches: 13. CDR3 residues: CASSHPPGQLTYEQYF. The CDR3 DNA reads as TGTGCCAGCAGCCACCCCCCGGGACAGCTCACCTACGAGCAGTACTTC.

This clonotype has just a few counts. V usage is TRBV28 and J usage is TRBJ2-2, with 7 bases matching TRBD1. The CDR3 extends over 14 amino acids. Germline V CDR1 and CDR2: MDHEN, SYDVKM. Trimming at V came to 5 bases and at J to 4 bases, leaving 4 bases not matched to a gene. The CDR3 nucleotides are TGTGCCAGCAGTGGGACAGTTGTCACCGGGGAGCTGTTTTTT. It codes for CASSGTVVTGELFF.

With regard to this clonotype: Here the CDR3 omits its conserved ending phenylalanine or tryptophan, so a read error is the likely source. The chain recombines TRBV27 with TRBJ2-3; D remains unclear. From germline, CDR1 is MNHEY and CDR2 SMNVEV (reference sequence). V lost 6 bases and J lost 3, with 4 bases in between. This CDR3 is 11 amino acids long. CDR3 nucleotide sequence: TGTGCCAGCAGGGATACAGATACGCAGTATTCT. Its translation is CASRDTDTQYS.

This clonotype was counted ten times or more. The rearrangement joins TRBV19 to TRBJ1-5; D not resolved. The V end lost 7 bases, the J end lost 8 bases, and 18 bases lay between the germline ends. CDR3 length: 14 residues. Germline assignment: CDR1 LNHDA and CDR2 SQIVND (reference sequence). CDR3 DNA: TGTGCCAGTACCTCGCTCCCCCGGGAAGAGCCCCAGCATTTT. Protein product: CASTSLPREEPQHF.